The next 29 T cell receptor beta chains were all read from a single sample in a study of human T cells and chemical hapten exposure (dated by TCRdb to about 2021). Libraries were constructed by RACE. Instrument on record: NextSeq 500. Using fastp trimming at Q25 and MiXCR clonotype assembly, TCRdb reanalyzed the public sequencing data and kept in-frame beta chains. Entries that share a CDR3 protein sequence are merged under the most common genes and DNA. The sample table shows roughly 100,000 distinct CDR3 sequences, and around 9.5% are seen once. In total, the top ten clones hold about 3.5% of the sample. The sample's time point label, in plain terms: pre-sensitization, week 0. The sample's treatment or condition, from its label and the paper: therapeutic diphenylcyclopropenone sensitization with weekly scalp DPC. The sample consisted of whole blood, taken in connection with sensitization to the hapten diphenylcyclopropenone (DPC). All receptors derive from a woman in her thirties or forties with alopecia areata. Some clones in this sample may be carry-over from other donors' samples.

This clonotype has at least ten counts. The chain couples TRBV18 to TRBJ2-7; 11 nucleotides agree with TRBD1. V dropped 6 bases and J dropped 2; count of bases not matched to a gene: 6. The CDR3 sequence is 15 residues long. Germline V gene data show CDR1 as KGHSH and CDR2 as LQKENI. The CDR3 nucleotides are TGTGCCAGCTCCTTCGGGGACAGGGGGACCTACGAGCAGTACTTC. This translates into CASSFGDRGTYEQYF.

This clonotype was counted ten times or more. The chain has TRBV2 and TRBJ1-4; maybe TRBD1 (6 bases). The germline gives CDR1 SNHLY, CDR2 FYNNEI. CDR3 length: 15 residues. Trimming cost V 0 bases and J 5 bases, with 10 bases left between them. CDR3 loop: CASSEAGQGNEKLFF. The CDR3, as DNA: TGTGCCAGCAGTGAAGCGGGTCAGGGGAATGAAAAACTGTTTTTT. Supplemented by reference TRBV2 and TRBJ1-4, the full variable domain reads EPEVTQTPSHQVTQMGQEVILRCVPISNHLYFYWYRQILGQKVEFLVSFYNNEISEKSEIFDDQFSVERPDGSNFTLKIRSTKLEDSAMYFCASSEAGQGNEKLFFGSGTQLSVL.

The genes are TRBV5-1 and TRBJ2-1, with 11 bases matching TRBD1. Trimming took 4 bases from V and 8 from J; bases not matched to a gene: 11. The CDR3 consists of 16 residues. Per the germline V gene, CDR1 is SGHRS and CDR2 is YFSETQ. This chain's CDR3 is CASSLEPGQGGDEQFF. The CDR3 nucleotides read TGCGCCAGCAGCCTAGAGCCGGGACAGGGGGGCGATGAGCAGTTCTTC.

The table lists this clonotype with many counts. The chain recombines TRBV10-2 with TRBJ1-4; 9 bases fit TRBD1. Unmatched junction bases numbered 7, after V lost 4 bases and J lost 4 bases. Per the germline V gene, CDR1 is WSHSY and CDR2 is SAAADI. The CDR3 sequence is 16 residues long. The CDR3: CASSVIPGQGNEKLFF. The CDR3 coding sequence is TGCGCCAGCAGTGTGATACCGGGACAGGGTAATGAAAAACTGTTTTTT.

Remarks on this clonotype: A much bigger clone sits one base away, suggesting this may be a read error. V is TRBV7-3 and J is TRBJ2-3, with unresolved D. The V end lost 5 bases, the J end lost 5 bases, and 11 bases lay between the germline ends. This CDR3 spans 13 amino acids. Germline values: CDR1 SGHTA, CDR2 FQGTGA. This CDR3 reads CASSNTWVDTQYF. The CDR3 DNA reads TGTGCCAGCAGCAACACTTGGGTAGATACGCAGTATTTT.

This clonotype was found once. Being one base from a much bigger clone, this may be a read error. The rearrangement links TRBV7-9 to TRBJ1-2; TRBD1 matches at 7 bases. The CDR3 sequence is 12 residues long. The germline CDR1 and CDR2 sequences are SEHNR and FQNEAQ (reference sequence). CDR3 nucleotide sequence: TGTGCCAGGAGCTTACAGGGGTCTGGCTACACCTTC. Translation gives CARSLQGSGYTF. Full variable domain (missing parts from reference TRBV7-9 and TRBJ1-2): DTGVSQNPRHKITKRGQNVTFRCDPISEHNRLYWYRQTLGQGPEFLTYFQNEAQLEKSRLLSDRFSAERPKGSFSTLEIQRTEQGDSAMYLCARSLQGSGYTFGSGTRLTVV.

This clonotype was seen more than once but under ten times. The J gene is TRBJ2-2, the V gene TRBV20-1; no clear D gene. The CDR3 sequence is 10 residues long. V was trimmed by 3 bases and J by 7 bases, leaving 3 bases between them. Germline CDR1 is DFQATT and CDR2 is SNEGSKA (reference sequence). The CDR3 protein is CSASDGELFF. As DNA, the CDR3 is TGCAGTGCTAGTGACGGGGAGCTGTTTTTT.

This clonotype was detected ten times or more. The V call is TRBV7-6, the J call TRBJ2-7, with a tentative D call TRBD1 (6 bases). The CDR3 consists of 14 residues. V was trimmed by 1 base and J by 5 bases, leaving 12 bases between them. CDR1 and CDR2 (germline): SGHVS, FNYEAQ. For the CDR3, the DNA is TGTGCCAGCAGCTTAGGACAGGAGTATGACGAGCAGTACTTC. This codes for CASSLGQEYDEQYF.

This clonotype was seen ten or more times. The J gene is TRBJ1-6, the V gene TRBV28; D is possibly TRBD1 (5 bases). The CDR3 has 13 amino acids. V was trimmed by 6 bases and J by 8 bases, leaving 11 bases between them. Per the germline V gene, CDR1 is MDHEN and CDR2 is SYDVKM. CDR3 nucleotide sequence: TGTGCCAGCAGGAGGCTGGGGGATTCACCCCTCCACTTT. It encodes CASRRLGDSPLHF.

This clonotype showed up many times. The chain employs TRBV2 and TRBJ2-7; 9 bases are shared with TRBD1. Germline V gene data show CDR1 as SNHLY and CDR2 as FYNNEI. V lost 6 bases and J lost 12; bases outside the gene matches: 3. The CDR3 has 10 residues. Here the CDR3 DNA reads TGTGCCAGCAGGGGACAGGGACCGTACTTC. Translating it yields CASRGQGPYF. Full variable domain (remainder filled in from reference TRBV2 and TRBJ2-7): EPEVTQTPSHQVTQMGQEVILRCVPISNHLYFYWYRQILGQKVEFLVSFYNNEISEKSEIFDDQFSVERPDGSNFTLKIRSTKLEDSAMYFCASRGQGPYFGPGTRLTVT.

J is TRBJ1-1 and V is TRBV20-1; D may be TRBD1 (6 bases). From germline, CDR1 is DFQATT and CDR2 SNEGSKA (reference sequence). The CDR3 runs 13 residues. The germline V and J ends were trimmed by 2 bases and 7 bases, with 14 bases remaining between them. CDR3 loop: CSARSRGAGEAFF. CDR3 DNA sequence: TGCAGTGCTAGATCTCGGGGGGCGGGTGAAGCTTTCTTT.

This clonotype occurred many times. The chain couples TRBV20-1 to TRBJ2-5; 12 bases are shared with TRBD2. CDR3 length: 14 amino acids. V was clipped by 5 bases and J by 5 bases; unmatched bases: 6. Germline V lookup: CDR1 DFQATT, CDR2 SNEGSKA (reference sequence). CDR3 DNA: TGCAGTGCTCCCGGACTAGCGGGGCATGAGACCCAGTACTTC. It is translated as CSAPGLAGHETQYF.

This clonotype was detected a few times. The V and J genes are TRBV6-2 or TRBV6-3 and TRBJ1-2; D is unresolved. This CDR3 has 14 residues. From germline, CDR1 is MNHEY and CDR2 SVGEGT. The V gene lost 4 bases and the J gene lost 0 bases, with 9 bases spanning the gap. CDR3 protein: CASSSVVTNYGYTF. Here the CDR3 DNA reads TGTGCCAGCAGTTCCGTAGTGACTAACTATGGCTACACCTTC.

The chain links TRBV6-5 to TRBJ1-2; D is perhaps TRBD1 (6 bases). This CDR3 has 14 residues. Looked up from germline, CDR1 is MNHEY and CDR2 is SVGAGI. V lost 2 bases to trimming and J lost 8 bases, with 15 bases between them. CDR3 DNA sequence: TGTGCCAGCAGTTACGGGGAAGGGGGGCAGGGCTACACCTTC. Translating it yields CASSYGEGGQGYTF.

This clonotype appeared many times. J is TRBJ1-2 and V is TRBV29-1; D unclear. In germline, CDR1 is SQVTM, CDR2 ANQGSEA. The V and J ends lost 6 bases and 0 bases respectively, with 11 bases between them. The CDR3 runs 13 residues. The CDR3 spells CSVPDGANYGYTF. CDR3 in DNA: TGCAGCGTCCCGGACGGGGCTAACTATGGCTACACCTTC.

The CDR3 DNA is TGTGCCAGCAGCTTAGGGGGGTACACCGGGGAGCTGTTTTTT. Its protein is CASSLGGYTGELFF. The chain is built from TRBV11-2 and TRBJ2-2; D may be TRBD1 or TRBD2 (5 bases each). The CDR3 runs 14 residues. CDR1 is SGHAT, CDR2 FQNNGV, per germline. Between the trimmed V and J ends, which lost 1 base and 3 bases, there was a span of 6 bases.

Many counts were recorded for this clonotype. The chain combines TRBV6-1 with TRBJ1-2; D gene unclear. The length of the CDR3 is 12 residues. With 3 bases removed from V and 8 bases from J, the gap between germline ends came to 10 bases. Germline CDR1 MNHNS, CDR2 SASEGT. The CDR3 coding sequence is TGTGCCAGCAGTGATGGCTGGCCGGGCTACACCTTC. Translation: CASSDGWPGYTF.

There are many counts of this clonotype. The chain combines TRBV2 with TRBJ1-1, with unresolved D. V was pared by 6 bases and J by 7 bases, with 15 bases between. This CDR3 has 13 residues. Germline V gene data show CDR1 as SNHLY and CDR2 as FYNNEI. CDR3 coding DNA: TGTGCCAGCAGGTGGACCTTTACGGGTGAAGCTTTCTTT. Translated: CASRWTFTGEAFF.

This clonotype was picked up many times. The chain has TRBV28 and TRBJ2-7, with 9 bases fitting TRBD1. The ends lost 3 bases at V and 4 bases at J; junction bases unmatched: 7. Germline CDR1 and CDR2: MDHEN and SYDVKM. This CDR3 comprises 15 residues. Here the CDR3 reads CASSLPGQGGYEQYF. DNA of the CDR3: TGTGCCAGCAGTTTGCCGGGACAGGGAGGGTACGAGCAGTACTTC.

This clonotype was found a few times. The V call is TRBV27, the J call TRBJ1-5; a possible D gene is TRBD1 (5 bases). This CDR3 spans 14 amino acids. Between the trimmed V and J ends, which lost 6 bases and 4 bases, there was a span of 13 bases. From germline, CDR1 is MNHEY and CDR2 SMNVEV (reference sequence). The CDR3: CASRSPGLNQPQHF. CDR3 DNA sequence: TGTGCCAGCAGGTCGCCGGGACTTAATCAGCCCCAGCATTTT.

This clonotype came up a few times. The CDR3 DNA is TGTGCTAGTGGTTTGGGCGTAAACTACGAGCAGTACTTC. It specifies CASGLGVNYEQYF. The genes are TRBV12-5 and TRBJ2-7; D remains ambiguous. Germline V lookup: CDR1 LGHNT, CDR2 FRNRAP. V was clipped by 1 base and J by 3 bases, with 7 bases between them. The CDR3 covers 13 residues.

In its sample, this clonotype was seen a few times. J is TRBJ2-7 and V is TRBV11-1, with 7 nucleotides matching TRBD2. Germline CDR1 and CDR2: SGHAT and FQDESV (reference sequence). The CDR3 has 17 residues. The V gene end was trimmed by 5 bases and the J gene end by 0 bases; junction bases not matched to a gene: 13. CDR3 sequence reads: CASSPPQAGVSSYEQYF. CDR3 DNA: TGTGCCAGCAGCCCTCCTCAGGCGGGGGTAAGCTCCTACGAGCAGTACTTC.

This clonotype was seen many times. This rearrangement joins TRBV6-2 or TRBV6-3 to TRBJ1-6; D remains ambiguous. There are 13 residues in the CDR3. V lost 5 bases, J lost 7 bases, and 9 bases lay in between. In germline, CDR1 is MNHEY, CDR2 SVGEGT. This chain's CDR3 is CASSTQDNSPLHF. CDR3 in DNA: TGTGCCAGCAGTACTCAGGACAATTCACCCCTCCACTTT.

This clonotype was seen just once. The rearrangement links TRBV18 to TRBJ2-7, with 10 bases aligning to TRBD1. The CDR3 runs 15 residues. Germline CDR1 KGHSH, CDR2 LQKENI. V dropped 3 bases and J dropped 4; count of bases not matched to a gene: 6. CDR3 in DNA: TGTGCCAGCTCACCGGTAGGGACAGGGGCTTACGAGCAGTACTTC. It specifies CASSPVGTGAYEQYF. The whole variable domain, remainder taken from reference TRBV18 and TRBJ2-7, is NAGVMQNPRHLVRRRGQEARLRCSPMKGHSHVYWYRQLPEEGLKFMVYLQKENIIDESGMPKERFSAEFPKEGPSILRIQQVVRGDSAAYFCASSPVGTGAYEQYFGPGTRLTVT.

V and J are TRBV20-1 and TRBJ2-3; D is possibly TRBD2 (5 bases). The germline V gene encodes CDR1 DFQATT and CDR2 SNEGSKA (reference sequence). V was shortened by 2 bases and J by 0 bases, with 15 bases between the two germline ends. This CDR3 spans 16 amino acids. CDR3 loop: CSARPNRGGSTDTQYF. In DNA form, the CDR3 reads TGCAGTGCTAGACCCAACCGCGGCGGGAGCACAGATACGCAGTATTTT.

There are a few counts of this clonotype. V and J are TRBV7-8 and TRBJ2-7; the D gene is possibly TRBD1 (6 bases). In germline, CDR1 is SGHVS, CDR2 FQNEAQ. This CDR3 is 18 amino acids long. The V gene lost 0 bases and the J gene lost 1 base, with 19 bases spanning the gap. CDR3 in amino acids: CASSLAENYGTPSYEQYF. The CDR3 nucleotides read TGTGCCAGCAGCTTAGCGGAGAATTATGGGACACCTTCCTACGAGCAGTACTTC.

Here the CDR3 reads CASSSGPQGLFRNTIYF. CDR3 bases: TGTGCCAGCAGCTCAGGACCTCAGGGGTTGTTTAGGAACACCATATATTTT. The V and J genes are TRBV12-3 or TRBV12-4 and TRBJ1-3, with D possibly TRBD1 on 6 matching bases. This CDR3 is built from 17 residues. The V end was cut by 6 bases, the J end by 7 bases, with 25 bases between.

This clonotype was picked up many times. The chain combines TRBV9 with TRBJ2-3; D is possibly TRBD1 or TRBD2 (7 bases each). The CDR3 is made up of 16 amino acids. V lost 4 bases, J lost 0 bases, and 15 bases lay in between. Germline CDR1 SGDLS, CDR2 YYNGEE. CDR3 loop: CASSPGGARSTDTQYF. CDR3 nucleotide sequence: TGTGCCAGCAGCCCAGGGGGGGCCCGAAGCACAGATACGCAGTATTTT.

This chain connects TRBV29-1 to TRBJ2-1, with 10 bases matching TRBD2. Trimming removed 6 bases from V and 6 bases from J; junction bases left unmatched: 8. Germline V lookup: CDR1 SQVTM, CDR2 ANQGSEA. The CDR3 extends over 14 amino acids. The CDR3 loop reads CSVKLAGTFNEQFF. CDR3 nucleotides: TGCAGCGTGAAACTAGCGGGGACCTTCAATGAGCAGTTCTTC.